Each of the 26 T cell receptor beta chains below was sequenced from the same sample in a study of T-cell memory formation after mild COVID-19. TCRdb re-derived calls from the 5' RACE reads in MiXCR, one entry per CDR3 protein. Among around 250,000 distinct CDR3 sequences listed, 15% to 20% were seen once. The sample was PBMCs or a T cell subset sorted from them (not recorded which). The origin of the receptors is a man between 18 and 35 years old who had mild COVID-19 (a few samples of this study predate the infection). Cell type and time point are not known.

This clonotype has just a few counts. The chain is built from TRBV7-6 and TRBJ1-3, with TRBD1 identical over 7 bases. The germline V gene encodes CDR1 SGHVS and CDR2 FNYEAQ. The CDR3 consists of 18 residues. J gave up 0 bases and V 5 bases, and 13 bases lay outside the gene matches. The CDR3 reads CASSDSGQRYFSGNTIYF. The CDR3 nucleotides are TGTGCCAGCAGCGATTCGGGACAGCGTTATTTCTCTGGAAACACCATATATTTT.

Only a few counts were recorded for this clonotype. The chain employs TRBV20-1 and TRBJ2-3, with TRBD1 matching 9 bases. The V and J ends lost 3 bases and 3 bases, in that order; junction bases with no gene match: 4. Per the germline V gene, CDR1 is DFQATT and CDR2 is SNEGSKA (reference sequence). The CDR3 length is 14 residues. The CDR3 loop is CSARDRGKTDTQYF. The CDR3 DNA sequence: TGCAGTGCTAGGGACAGGGGCAAGACAGATACGCAGTATTTT.

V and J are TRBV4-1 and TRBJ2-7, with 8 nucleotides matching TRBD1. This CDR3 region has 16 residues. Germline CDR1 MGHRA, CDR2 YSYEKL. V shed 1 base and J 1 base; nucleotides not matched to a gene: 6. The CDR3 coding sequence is TGCGCCAGCAGCCAAGTAGGACAGGGATCGTCCTACGAGCAGTACTTC. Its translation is CASSQVGQGSSYEQYF.

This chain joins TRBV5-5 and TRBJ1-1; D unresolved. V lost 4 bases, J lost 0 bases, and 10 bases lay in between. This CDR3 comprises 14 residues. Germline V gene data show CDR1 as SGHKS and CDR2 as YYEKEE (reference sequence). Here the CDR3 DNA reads TGTGCCAGCAGCGGAGGACGGCTGAACACTGAAGCTTTCTTT. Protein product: CASSGGRLNTEAFF.

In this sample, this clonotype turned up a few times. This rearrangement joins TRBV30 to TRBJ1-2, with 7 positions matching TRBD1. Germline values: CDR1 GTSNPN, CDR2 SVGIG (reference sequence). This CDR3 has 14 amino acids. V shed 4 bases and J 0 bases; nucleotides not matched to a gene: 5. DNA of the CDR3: TGTGCCTGGACGAGGGGGCTGGCTAACTATGGCTACACCTTC. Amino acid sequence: CAWTRGLANYGYTF.

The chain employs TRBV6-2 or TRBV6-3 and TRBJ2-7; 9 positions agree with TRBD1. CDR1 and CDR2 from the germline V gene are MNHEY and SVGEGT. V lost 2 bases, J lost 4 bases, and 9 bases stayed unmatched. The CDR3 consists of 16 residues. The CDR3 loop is CASSYPETGGPYEQYV. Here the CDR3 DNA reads TGTGCCAGCAGTTACCCTGAGACAGGGGGACCATACGAGCAGTACGTC.

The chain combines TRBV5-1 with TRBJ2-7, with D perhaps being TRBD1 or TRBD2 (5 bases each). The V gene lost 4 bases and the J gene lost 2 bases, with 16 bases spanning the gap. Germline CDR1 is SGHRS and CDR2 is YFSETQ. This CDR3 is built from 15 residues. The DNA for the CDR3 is TGCGCCAGCAGCCCGGGACCTCGGAGTGCCTACGAGCAGTACGTC. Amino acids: CASSPGPRSAYEQYV.

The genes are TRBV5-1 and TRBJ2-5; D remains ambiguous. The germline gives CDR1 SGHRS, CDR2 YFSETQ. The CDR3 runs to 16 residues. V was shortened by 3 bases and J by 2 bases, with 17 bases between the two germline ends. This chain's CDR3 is CASSWSVQSVQETQYF. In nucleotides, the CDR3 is TGCGCCAGCAGCTGGAGCGTACAGAGCGTACAAGAGACCCAGTACTTC.

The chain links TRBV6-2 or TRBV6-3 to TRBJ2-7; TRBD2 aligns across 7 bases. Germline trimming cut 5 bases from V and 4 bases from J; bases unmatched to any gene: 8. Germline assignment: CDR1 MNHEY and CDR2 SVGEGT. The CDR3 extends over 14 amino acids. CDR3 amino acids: CASSTTSARYEQYV. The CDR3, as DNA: TGTGCCAGCAGTACAACTAGCGCCAGATACGAGCAGTACGTC.

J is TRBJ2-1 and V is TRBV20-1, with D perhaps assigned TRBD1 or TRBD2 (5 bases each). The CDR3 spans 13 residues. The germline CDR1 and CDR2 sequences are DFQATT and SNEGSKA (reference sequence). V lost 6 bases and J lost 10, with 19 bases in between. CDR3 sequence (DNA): TGCAGTGCCCCGACCGGGACCCCCGACGAGCAGTTCTTC. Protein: CSAPTGTPDEQFF.

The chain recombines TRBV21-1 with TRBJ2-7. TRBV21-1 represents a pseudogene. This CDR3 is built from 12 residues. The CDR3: CASSKKAYEQYF. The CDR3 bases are TGTGCCAGCAGCAAAAAGGCATACGAGCAGTACTTC.

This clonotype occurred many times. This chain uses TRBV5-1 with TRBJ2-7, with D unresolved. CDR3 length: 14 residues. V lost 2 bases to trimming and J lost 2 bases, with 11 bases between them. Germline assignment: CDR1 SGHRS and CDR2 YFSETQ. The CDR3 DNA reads TGCGCCAGCAGCTTCACACCGGAGACCTACGAGCAGTACTTC. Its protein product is CASSFTPETYEQYF.

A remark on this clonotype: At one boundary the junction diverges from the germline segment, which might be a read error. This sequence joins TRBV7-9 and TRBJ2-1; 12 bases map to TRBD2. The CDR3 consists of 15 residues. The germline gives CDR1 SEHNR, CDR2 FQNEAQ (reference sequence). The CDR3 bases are TGTTCCAGCAGCGAACTAGCGGGGGGTCCCGGTGAGCAGTTCTTC. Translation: CSSSELAGGPGEQFF. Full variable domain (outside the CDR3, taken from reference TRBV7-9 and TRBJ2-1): DTGVSQNPRHKITKRGQNVTFRCDPISEHNRLYWYRQTLGQGPEFLTYFQNEAQLEKSRLLSDRFSAERPKGSFSTLEIQRTEQGDSAMYLCSSSELAGGPGEQFFGPGTRLTVL.

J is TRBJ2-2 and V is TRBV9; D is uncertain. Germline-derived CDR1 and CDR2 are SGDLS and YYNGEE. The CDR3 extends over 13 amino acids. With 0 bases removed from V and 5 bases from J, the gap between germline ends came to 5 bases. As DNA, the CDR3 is TGTGCCAGCAGCGTAGGCCAAACCGGGGAGCTGTTTTTT. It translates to CASSVGQTGELFF. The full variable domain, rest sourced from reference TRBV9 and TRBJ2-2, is DSGVTQTPKHLITATGQRVTLRCSPRSGDLSVYWYQQSLDQGLQFLIQYYNGEERAKGNILERFSAQQFPDLHSELNLSSLELGDSALYFCASSVGQTGELFFGEGSRLTVL.

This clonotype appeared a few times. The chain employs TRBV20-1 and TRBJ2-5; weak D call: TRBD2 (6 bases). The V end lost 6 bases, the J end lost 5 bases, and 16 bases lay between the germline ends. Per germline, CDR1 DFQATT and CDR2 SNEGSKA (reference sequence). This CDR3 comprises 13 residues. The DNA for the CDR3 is TGCAGTGCGCCCCAGAGCGGGCTGGAGACCCAGTACTTC. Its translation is CSAPQSGLETQYF.

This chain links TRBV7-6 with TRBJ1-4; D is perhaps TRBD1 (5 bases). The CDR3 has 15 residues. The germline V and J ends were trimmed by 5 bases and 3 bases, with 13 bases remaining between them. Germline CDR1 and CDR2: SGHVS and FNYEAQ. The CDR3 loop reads CASSPNGGSNEKLFF. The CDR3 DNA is TGTGCCAGCAGCCCCAACGGGGGGTCTAATGAAAAACTGTTTTTT.

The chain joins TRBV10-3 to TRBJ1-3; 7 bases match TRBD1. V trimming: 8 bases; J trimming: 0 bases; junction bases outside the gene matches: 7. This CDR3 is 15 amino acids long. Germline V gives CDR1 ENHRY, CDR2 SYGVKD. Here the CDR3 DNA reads TGTGCCATCTCAGACAGGGTGTTCTCTGGAAACACCATATATTTT. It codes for CAISDRVFSGNTIYF.

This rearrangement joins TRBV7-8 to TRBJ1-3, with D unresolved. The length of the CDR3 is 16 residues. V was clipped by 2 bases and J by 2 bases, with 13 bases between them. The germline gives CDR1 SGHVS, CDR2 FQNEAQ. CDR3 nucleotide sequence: TGTGCCAGCAGCTTATTTGAAGGCCCCGCTGGAAACACCATATATTTT. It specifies CASSLFEGPAGNTIYF.

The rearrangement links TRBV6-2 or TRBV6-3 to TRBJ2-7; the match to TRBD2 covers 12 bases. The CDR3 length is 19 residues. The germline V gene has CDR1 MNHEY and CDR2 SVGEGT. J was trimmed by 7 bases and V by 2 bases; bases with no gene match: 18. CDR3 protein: CASSYQPLAGGHPSGEQYV. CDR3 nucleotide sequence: TGTGCCAGCAGTTACCAACCTCTAGCGGGGGGGCATCCTTCCGGAGAGCAGTACGTC.

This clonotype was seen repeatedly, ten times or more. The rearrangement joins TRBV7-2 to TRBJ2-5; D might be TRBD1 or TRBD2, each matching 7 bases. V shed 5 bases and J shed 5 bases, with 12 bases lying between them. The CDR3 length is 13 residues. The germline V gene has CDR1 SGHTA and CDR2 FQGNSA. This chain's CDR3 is CASSQQGGETQYF. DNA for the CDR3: TGTGCCAGCAGCCAGCAGGGGGGGGAGACCCAGTACTTC.

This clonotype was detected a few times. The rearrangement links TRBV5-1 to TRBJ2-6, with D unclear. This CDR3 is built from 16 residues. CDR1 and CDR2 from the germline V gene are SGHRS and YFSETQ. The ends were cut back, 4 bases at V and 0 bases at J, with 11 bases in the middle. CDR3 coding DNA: TGCGCCAGCAGCCCCAACAGTCACTCTGGGGCCAACGTCCTGACTTTC. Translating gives CASSPNSHSGANVLTF.

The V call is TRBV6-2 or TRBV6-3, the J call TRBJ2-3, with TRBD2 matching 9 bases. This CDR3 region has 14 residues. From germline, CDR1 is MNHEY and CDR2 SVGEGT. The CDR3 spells CASVAGANADTQYF. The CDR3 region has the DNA TGTGCTAGTGTAGCGGGGGCGAATGCAGATACGCAGTATTTT.

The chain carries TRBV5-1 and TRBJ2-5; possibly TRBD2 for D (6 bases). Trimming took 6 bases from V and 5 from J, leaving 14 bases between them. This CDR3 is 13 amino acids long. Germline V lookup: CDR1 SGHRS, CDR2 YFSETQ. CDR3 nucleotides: TGCGCCAGCAAGGACGGCGGGGTGGAGACCCAGTACTTC. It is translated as CASKDGGVETQYF. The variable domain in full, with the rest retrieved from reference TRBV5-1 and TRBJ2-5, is KAGVTQTPRYLIKTRGQQVTLSCSPISGHRSVSWYQQTPGQGLQFLFEYFSETQRNKGNFPGRFSGRQFSNSRSEMNVSTLELGDSALYLCASKDGGVETQYFGPGTRLLVL.

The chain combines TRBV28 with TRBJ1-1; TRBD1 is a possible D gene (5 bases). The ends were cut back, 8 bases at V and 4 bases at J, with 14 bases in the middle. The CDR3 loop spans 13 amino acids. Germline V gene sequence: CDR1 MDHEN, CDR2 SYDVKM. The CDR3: CASSKRGTTEAFF. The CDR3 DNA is TGTGCCAGCTCTAAGCGGGGGACCACTGAAGCTTTCTTT.

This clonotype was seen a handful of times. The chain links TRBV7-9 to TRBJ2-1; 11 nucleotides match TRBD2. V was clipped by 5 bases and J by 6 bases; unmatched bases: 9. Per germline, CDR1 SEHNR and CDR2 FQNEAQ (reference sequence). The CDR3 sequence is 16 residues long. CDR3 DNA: TGTGCCAGCAGCCCAGCCCTAGCGGGGGGTTTCAATGAGCAGTTCTTC. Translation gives CASSPALAGGFNEQFF.

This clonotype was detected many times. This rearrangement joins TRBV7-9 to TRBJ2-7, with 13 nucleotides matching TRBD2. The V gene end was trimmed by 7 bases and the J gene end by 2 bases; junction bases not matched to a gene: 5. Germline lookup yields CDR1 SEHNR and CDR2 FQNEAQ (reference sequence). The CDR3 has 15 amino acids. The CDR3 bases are TGTGCCAGCACCCTGGGACTAGCGGGGACCTACGAGCAGTACTTC. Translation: CASTLGLAGTYEQYF.